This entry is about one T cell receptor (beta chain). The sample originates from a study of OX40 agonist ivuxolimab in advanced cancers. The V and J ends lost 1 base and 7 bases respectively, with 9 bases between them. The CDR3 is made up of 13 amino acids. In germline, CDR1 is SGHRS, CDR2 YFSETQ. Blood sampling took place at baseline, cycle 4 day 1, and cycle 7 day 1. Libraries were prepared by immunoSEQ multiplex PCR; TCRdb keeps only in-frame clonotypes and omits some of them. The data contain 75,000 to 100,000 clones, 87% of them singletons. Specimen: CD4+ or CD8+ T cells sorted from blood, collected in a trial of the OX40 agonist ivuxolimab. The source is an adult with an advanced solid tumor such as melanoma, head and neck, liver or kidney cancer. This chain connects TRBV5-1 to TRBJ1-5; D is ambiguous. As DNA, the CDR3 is TGCGCCAGCAGCTTGACACCCGGACAGCCCCAGCATTTT. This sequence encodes CASSLTPGQPQHF.